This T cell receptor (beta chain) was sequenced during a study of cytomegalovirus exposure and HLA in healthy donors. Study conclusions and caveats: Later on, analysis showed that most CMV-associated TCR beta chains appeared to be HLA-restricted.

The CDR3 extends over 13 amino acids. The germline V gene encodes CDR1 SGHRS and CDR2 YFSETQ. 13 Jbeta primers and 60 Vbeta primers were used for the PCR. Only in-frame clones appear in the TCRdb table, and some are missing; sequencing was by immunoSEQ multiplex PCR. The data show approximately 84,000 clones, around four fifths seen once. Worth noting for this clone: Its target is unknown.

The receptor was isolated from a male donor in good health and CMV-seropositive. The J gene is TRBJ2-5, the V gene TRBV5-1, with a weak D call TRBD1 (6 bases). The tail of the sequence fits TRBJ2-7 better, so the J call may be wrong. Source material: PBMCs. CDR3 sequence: CASSPLNRDEQYF. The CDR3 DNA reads TGCGCCAGCAGCCCCTTAAACAGGGACGAGCAGTACTTC.